Presented here are 15 T cell receptor beta chains from one specimen sequenced in a study of blood T cell repertoires in COVID-19. Sequencing was performed with immunoSEQ multiplex PCR; in TCRdb, only in-frame clones are kept and a portion is missing. This table holds about 85,000 clones, roughly 89% found once. Sample: peripheral blood. These receptor sequences come from a man in his fifties or sixties with acute or convalescent COVID-19.

This sequence joins TRBV7-6 and TRBJ2-3; perhaps TRBD1 as D (6 bases). Germline V gives CDR1 SGHVS, CDR2 FNYEAQ. Between the trimmed V and J ends, which lost 5 bases and 6 bases, there was a span of 18 bases. This CDR3 is built from 15 residues. The CDR3 bases are TGTGCCAGCAGCCCAGGGGCAGGCGCTGGTGATACGCAGTATTTT. As protein: CASSPGAGAGDTQYF.

The DNA for the CDR3 is TGTGCCAGTAGTAGGCCGGTGAGGGGGCACGGCGCAGATACGCAGTATTTT. Protein sequence: CASSRPVRGHGADTQYF. This chain uses TRBV19 with TRBJ2-3; 7 nucleotides align to TRBD1. Germline loops: CDR1 LNHDA, CDR2 SQIVND (reference sequence). V was clipped by 4 bases and J by 4 bases; unmatched bases: 14. The CDR3 spans 17 residues.

This clone was seen just once. V usage is TRBV3-1 (or the pseudogene TRBV3-2) and J usage is TRBJ2-1; D is unclear. Germline V gene lookup returns CDR1 LGHDT and CDR2 YNNKEL (reference sequence). V lost 0 bases and J 5 bases, leaving 11 bases between the germline ends. This CDR3 contains 15 residues. The CDR3 nucleotides are TGTGCCAGCAGCCAAGATCGAGGCTACCACAATGAGCAGTTCTTC. Encoded protein: CASSQDRGYHNEQFF.

This sequence joins TRBV4-3 and TRBJ2-2, with TRBD1 matching over 9 bases. The CDR3 loop spans 15 amino acids. V trimming: 4 bases; J trimming: 6 bases; junction bases outside the gene matches: 6. The germline V gene encodes CDR1 LGHNA and CDR2 YSLEER. The CDR3 DNA sequence: TGCGCCAGCAGCCCCGGGACAGGGATCCCCGGGGAGCTGTTTTTT. Translating gives CASSPGTGIPGELFF.

The V gene is TRBV19, the J gene TRBJ1-5; D remains ambiguous. CDR3 length equals 15 residues. The V end was cut by 5 bases, the J end by 1 base, with 12 bases between. The germline CDR1 and CDR2 sequences are LNHDA and SQIVND (reference sequence). As DNA, the CDR3 is TGTGCCAGTAGTCTCTCCGGCGGGAGCAATCAGCCCCAGCATTTT. It translates to CASSLSGGSNQPQHF.

The CDR3 DNA reads TGTGCCAGCAGCGAGACAGGGAACTATGGCTACACCTTC. As protein: CASSETGNYGYTF. The V and J genes are TRBV7-2 and TRBJ1-2; 7 nucleotides line up with TRBD1. Trimming took 5 bases from V and 2 from J; bases not matched to a gene: 2. The CDR3 loop spans 13 amino acids. The germline V gene encodes CDR1 SGHTA and CDR2 FQGNSA.

The V and J genes are TRBV5-1 and TRBJ2-3; 9 bases are a match to TRBD1. V lost 4 bases and J lost 4; bases outside the gene matches: 13. From germline, CDR1 is SGHRS and CDR2 YFSETQ. There are 17 residues in the CDR3. The chain's CDR3 is CASSITPGTGYSDTQYF. Written as DNA, the CDR3 is TGCGCCAGCAGCATTACCCCCGGGACAGGGTATTCAGATACGCAGTATTTT.

The chain links TRBV6-6 to TRBJ1-1; 7 bases line up with TRBD1. Trimming at V came to 6 bases and at J to 0 bases, leaving 10 bases not matched to a gene. In germline, CDR1 is MNHNY, CDR2 SVGAGI (reference sequence). The CDR3 extends over 16 amino acids. The CDR3 sequence: CASRQSPGQLNTEAFF. The CDR3 DNA reads TGTGCCAGCAGACAAAGCCCGGGACAGCTGAACACTGAAGCTTTCTTT.

V and J are TRBV18 and TRBJ1-2; no firm D call. The CDR3 is 15 residues long. Trimming removed 8 bases from V and 5 bases from J, with 21 bases in between. Germline values: CDR1 KGHSH, CDR2 LQKENI. The CDR3 DNA reads TGTGCCAGCGCCAAGACGGCAGAAGGAGGGTATGGCTACACCTTC. Residues: CASAKTAEGGYGYTF.

This rearrangement joins TRBV7-2 to TRBJ1-6; D ambiguous. Germline loops: CDR1 SGHTA, CDR2 FQGNSA. CDR3 length: 13 residues. Trimming left V 6 bases short and J 9 bases short, with 12 bases between. The CDR3 DNA is TGTGCCAGCAGAGGTTCCGGGTCTTCACCCCTCCACTTT. Amino acid sequence: CASRGSGSSPLHF.

J is TRBJ2-3 and V is TRBV7-3; 8 positions agree with TRBD2. This CDR3 region has 14 residues. The V gene's germline CDR1 is SGHTA and CDR2 FQGTGA. The V segment lost 4 bases and the J segment 6 bases; nucleotides outside the gene matches: 6. The CDR3 here is CASSSGGVPDTQYF. For the CDR3, the DNA is TGTGCCAGCAGCTCGGGAGGGGTCCCCGATACGCAGTATTTT.

The V gene is TRBV7-2, the J gene TRBJ2-1; 7 nucleotides match TRBD2. V gave up 1 base and J gave up 6 bases; unmatched junction bases: 9. Germline loops: CDR1 SGHTA, CDR2 FQGNSA. The CDR3 is made up of 16 amino acids. CDR3 nucleotide sequence: TGTGCCAGCAGCTTAGGAGGGCGGGGGATTGGCAATGAGCAGTTCTTC. Its translation is CASSLGGRGIGNEQFF.

V gene TRBV13 combines with J gene TRBJ1-3; D may be TRBD1 (5 bases). V lost 5 bases to trimming and J lost 4 bases, with 12 bases between them. Germline CDR1 is PRHDT and CDR2 is FYEKMQ (reference sequence). CDR3 length: 14 residues. The DNA of the CDR3 is TGTGCCAGCAGCCTCGGAAGGGGAGGAAACACCATATATTTT. Translated, it gives CASSLGRGGNTIYF.

CDR3 protein: CASSLQQGRNTEAFF. DNA for the CDR3: TGTGCCAGCAGCCTGCAACAGGGTAGGAACACTGAAGCTTTCTTT. This sequence joins TRBV2 and TRBJ1-1; tentative D call: TRBD1 (6 bases). The length of the CDR3 is 15 residues. Between the trimmed V and J ends, which lost 6 bases and 1 base, there was a span of 15 bases. Germline values: CDR1 SNHLY, CDR2 FYNNEI.

The chain joins TRBV6-2 or TRBV6-3 to TRBJ1-5; D is possibly TRBD1 (5 bases). V was trimmed by 0 bases and J by 4 bases, leaving 10 bases between them. CDR3 length: 15 residues. CDR1 and CDR2 from the germline V gene are MNHEY and SVGEGT. The chain's CDR3 is CASSYSVGGNQPQHF. Written as DNA, the CDR3 is TGTGCCAGCAGTTACTCCGTGGGGGGAAATCAGCCCCAGCATTTT.